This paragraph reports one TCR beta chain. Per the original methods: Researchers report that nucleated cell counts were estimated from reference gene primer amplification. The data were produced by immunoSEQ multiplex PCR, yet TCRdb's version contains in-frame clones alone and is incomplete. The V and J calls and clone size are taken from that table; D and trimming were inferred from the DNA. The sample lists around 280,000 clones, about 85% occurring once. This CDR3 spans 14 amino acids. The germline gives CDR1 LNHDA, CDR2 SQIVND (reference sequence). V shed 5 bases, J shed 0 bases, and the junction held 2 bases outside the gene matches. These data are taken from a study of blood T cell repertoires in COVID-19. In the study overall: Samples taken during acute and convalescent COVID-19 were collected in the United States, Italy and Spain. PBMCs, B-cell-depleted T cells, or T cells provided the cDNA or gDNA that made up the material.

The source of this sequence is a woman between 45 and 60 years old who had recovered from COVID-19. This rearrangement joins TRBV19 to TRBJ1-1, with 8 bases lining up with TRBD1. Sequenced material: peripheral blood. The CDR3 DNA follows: TGTGCCAGTAGTGTGACAGGGGTGAACACTGAAGCTTTCTTT. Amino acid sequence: CASSVTGVNTEAFF.